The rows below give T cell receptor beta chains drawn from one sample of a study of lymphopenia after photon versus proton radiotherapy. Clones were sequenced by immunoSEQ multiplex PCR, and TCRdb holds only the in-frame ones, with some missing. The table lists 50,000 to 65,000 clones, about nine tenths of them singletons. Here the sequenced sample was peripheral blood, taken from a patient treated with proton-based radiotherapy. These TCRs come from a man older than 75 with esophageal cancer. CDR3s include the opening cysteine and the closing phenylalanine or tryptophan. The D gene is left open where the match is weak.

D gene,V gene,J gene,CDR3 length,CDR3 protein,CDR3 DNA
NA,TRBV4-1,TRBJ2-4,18,CASSQVMREKVAKNIQYF,TGCGCCAGCAGCCAAGTTATGCGGGAAAAGGTAGCCAAAAACATTCAGTACTTC
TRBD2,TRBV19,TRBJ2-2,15,CASSWAGGPTGELFF,TGTGCCAGTAGTTGGGCGGGGGGCCCCACCGGGGAGCTGTTTTTT
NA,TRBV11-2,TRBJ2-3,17,CASSSSRWAGGTDTQYF,TGTGCCAGCAGCTCGTCAAGGTGGGCAGGGGGGACAGATACGCAGTATTTT
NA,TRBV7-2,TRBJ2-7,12,CASSHGSYEQYF,TGTGCCAGCAGCCACGGGAGTTACGAGCAGTACTTC
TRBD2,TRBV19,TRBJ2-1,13,CASSQGAGGEQFF,TGTGCCAGTAGCCAAGGTGCGGGAGGTGAGCAGTTCTTC
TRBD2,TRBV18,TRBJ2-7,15,CASSLSGRGIYEQYF,TGTGCCAGCTCACTAAGCGGGAGAGGAATCTACGAGCAGTACTTC
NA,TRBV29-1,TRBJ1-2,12,CSVMGGDYGYTF,TGCAGCGTTATGGGGGGGGACTATGGCTACACCTTC
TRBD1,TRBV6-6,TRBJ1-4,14,CASSRTGTNEKLFF,TGTGCCAGCAGCCGGACAGGGACTAATGAAAAACTGTTTTTT
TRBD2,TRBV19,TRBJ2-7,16,CASSIEAASGGYEQYF,TGTGCCAGTAGTATAGAGGCGGCTAGCGGGGGGTACGAGCAGTACTTC
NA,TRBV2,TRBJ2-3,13,CASSLLTEDTQYF,TGTGCCAGCAGTCTCCTGACAGAGGATACGCAGTATTTT